These T cell receptor beta chains were read from a single sample in a study of PD-L1 blockade in urothelial cancer. Assay used: immunoSEQ multiplex PCR; TCRdb lists only in-frame clones, some missing. The data contain around 50,000 clones, 70% to 85% of them seen just once; the ten biggest clones take up approximately 2%. Sequenced here: PBMCs, sampled around atezolizumab (anti-PD-L1) treatment. These receptors all come from a man aged 50-60 years with urothelial cancer. CDR3s include the opening cysteine and the closing phenylalanine or tryptophan. D genes are given only for firm matches. Size is stated for part of the rows, as once, few or many counts, or as a class when the clone is expanded.

V gene	D gene	J gene	clone size	CDR3 DNA	CDR3 protein
TRBV5-5	TRBD1	TRBJ2-2	.	TGTGCCAGCCCTTTACAGGGGTGGGACACCGGGGAGCTGTTTTTT	CASPLQGWDTGELFF
TRBV29-1	.	TRBJ2-4	.	TGCAGCGGAGGGGGGGGGAAAACGGGTAAAAACATTCAGTACTTC	CSGGGGKTGKNIQYF
TRBV7-8	.	TRBJ2-3	.	TGTGCCAGCAGCTTCCTAGACTTGGGAGATACGCAGTATTTT	CASSFLDLGDTQYF
TRBV9	TRBD1	TRBJ2-5	.	TGTGCCAGCAGCGTAGGACAGGGAGTTCGGGAGACCCAGTACTTC	CASSVGQGVRETQYF
TRBV2	.	TRBJ2-5	.	TGTGCCAGCAGTGAATGGGGGGGCGGGGATAGGGAGACCCAGTACTTC	CASSEWGGGDRETQYF
TRBV4-3	TRBD2	TRBJ2-2	.	TGCGCCAGCAGCCAGGGACTAGCGGCGACCGGGGAGCTGTTTTTT	CASSQGLAATGELFF
TRBV15	.	TRBJ1-2	.	TGTGCCACCAGCAGAGATATACAGACCTCGTATGGCTACACCTTC	CATSRDIQTSYGYTF
TRBV5-1	TRBD1	TRBJ1-1	.	TGCGCCAGCAGCTTCGAGAAGACTGTCAGACAGGGATCATCGAACACTGAAGCTTTCTTT	CASSFEKTVRQGSSNTEAFF
TRBV5-5	.	TRBJ2-7	.	TGTGCCAGCAGCTTGCTGGGCAGAAACTCCTACGAGCAGTACTTC	CASSLLGRNSYEQYF
TRBV20-1	.	TRBJ2-7	.	TGCAGTGCTACCCCCCAGGTGGAGCAGTACTTC	CSATPQVEQYF
TRBV4-3	TRBD2	TRBJ2-7	.	TGCGCCAGCAGCCATACCGGGACTAGCGGTTTCTACGAGCAGTACTTC	CASSHTGTSGFYEQYF
TRBV7-3	TRBD2	TRBJ2-3	.	TGTGCCAGCAGCTCGTCCGGGAGGGCAGATACGCAGTATTTT	CASSSSGRADTQYF
TRBV29-1	TRBD1	TRBJ2-7	.	TGCAGCGTACGACAGGGGTCCTACGAGCAGTACTTC	CSVRQGSYEQYF
TRBV6-1	TRBD1	TRBJ1-6	.	TGTGCCAGCAGGATCGAAACAGGGGAGTATTCACCCCTCCACTTT	CASRIETGEYSPLHF
TRBV6-4	.	TRBJ2-1	.	TGTGCCAGCAGTGAGGGCAGGGGTTTGAATGAGCAGTTCTTC	CASSEGRGLNEQFF
TRBV30	.	TRBJ1-2	few	.	CAWGTGTVRGTTF
TRBV7-8	.	TRBJ2-1	.	TGTGCCAGCAGACAACCGGGAAACTACAATGAGCAGTTCTTC	CASRQPGNYNEQFF
TRBV5-6	TRBD1	TRBJ2-1	.	TGTGCCAGCAGCCGCGGGACAGGGGGCTCCTACAATGAGCAGTTCTTC	CASSRGTGGSYNEQFF
TRBV11-3	TRBD2	TRBJ2-1	.	TGTGCCAGCAGCCCGGGGAAGCGGGAGAGGTACAATGAGCAGTTCTTC	CASSPGKRERYNEQFF
TRBV30	TRBD2	TRBJ2-7	.	TGTGCCTGGAGTCCCGGGGGGGGTTACGAGCAGTACTTC	CAWSPGGGYEQYF
TRBV9	TRBD2	TRBJ2-2	.	TGTGCCAGCAGCCCACCCACTAGCGTGAACACCGGGGAGCTGTTTTTT	CASSPPTSVNTGELFF
TRBV6-5	TRBD1	TRBJ1-2	few	TGTGCCAGCAGTCTGAGGACAGGGGGTAACTATGGCTACACCTTC	CASSLRTGGNYGYTF
TRBV7-3	.	TRBJ1-1	.	TGTGCCAGCAGCTTATCCTCAGGGAACACTGAAGCTTTCTTT	CASSLSSGNTEAFF
TRBV6-5	TRBD1	TRBJ2-7	once	TGTGCCAGCAGTGGCCGGGACAGAAGCTACGAGCAGTACTTC	CASSGRDRSYEQYF
TRBV5-1	.	TRBJ1-1	once	TGCGCCAGCAGCGCCCGGGGGAGGGAGGCTGAAGCTTTCTTT	CASSARGREAEAFF
TRBV30	.	TRBJ1-2	.	TGTGCCTGGAGGGAGGGGTGGGGGGTAAACTATGGCTACACCTTC	CAWREGWGVNYGYTF
TRBV6-5	.	TRBJ2-3	.	TGTGCCAGCAGTTACCAGTGGCCCACAGATACGCAGTATTTT	CASSYQWPTDTQYF
TRBV12-5	TRBD1	TRBJ2-1	.	TGTGCTAGTGGTACAGGGGCCATCCTCTCCTACAATGAGCAGTTCTTC	CASGTGAILSYNEQFF
TRBV19	.	TRBJ2-3	.	TGTGCCAGTAGTGCGTGGGACAACACAGATACGCAGTATTTT	CASSAWDNTDTQYF